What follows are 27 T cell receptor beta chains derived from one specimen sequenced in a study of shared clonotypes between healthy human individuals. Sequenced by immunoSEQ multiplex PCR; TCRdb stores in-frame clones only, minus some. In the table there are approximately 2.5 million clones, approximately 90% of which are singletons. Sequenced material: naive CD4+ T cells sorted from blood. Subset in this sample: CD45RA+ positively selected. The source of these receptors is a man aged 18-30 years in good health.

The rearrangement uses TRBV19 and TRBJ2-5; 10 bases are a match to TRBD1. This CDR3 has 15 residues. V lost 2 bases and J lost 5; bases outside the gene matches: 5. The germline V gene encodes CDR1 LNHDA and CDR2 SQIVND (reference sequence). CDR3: CASSIRWTGGETQYF. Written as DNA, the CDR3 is TGTGCCAGTAGTATAAGGTGGACAGGGGGTGAGACCCAGTACTTC.

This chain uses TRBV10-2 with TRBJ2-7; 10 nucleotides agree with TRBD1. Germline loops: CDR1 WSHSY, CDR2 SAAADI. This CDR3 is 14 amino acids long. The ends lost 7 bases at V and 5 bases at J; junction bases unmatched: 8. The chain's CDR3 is CASMRGQGNHEQYF. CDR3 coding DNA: TGCGCCAGCATGAGGGGACAGGGGAACCACGAGCAGTACTTC.

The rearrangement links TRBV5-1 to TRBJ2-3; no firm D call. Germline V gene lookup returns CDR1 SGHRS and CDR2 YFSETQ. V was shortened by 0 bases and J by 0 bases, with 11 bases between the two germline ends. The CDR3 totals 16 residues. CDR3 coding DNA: TGCGCCAGCAGCTTGGGCTACACATCTAGCACAGATACGCAGTATTTT. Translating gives CASSLGYTSSTDTQYF. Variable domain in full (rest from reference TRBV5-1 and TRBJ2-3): KAGVTQTPRYLIKTRGQQVTLSCSPISGHRSVSWYQQTPGQGLQFLFEYFSETQRNKGNFPGRFSGRQFSNSRSEMNVSTLELGDSALYLCASSLGYTSSTDTQYFGPGTRLTVL.

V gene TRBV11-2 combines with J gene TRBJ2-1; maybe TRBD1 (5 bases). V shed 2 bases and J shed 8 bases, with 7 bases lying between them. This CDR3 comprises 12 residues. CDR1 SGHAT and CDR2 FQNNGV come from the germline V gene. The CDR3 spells CASSLSGYEQFF. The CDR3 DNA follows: TGTGCCAGCAGCTTATCAGGGTATGAGCAGTTCTTC.

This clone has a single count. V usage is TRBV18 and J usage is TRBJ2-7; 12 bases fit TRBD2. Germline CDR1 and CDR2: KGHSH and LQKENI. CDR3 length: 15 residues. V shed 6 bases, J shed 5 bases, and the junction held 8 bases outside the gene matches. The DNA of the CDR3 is TGTGCCAGCTCTTCTCGACTAGCGGGAGACCACGAGCAGTACTTC. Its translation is CASSSRLAGDHEQYF.

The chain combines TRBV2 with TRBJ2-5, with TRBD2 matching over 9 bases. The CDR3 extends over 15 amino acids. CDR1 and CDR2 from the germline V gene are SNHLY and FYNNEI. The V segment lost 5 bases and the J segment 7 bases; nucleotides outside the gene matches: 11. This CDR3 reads CASSLISGLARTQYF. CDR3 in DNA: TGTGCCAGCAGTCTAATTTCCGGACTAGCGAGGACCCAGTACTTC.

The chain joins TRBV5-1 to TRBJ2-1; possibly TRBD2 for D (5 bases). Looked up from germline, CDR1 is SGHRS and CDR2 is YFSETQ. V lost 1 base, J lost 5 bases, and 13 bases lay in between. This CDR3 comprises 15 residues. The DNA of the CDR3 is TGCGCCAGCAGCTTGATGCTAGCAAGCCACAATGAGCAGTTCTTC. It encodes CASSLMLASHNEQFF.

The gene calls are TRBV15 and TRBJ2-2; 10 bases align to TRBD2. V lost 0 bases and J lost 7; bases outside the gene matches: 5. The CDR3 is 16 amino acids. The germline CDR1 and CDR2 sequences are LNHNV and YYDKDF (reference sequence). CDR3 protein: CATSREGLAGVGELFF. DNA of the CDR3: TGTGCCACCAGCAGAGAGGGGCTAGCGGGAGTCGGGGAGCTGTTTTTT.

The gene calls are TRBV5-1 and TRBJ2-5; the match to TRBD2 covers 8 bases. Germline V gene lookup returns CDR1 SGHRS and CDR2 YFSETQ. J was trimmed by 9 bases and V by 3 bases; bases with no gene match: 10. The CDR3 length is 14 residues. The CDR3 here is CASSSLAGRQAQYF. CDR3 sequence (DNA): TGCGCCAGCAGCTCTTTAGCGGGACGGCAGGCCCAGTACTTC. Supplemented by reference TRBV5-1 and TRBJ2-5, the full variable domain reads KAGVTQTPRYLIKTRGQQVTLSCSPISGHRSVSWYQQTPGQGLQFLFEYFSETQRNKGNFPGRFSGRQFSNSRSEMNVSTLELGDSALYLCASSSLAGRQAQYFGPGTRLLVL.

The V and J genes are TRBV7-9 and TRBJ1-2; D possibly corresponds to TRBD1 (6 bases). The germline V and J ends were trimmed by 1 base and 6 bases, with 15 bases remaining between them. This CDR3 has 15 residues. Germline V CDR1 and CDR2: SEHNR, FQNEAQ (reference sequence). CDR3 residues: CASSLGPRQDDGYTF. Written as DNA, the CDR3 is TGTGCCAGCAGCTTAGGCCCTAGACAGGACGATGGCTACACCTTC.

The CDR3 sequence: CASTQGAGNTIYF. CDR3 nucleotides: TGTGCCAGCACCCAGGGGGCTGGAAACACCATATATTTT. The chain employs TRBV6-6 and TRBJ1-3; TRBD1 agrees at 7 bases. V was clipped by 7 bases and J by 2 bases; unmatched bases: 2. Germline assignment: CDR1 MNHNY and CDR2 SVGAGI (reference sequence). There are 13 residues in the CDR3.

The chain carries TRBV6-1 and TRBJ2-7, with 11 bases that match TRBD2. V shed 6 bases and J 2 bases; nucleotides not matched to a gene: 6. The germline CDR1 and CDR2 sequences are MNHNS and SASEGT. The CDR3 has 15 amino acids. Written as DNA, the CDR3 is TGTGCCAGCAGCCAAGGGACTAGCGGCACCTACGAGCAGTACTTC. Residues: CASSQGTSGTYEQYF.

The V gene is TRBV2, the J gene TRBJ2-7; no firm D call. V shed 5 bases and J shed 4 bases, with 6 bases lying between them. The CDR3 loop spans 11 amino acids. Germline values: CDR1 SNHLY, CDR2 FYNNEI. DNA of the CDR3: TGTGCCAGCAGTAATCAGTACGAGCAGTACTTC. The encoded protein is CASSNQYEQYF.

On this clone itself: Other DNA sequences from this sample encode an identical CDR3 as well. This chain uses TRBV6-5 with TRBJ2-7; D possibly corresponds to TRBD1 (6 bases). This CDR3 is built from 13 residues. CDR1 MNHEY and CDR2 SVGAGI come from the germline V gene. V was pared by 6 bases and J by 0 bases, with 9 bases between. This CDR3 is CASSRQASYEQYF. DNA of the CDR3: TGTGCCAGCAGCCGACAGGCCTCCTACGAGCAGTACTTC.

The CDR3 sequence is CASSLRRGSGRAADTQYF. The CDR3 bases are TGTGCCAGCAGTTTGCGGCGCGGGTCCGGGAGGGCCGCAGATACGCAGTATTTT. The V and J genes are TRBV27 and TRBJ2-3; 8 bases map to TRBD2. The CDR3 consists of 18 residues. Looked up from germline, CDR1 is MNHEY and CDR2 is SMNVEV (reference sequence). The junction had 15 bases not matched to a gene; V was cut back by 3 bases and J by 4 bases.

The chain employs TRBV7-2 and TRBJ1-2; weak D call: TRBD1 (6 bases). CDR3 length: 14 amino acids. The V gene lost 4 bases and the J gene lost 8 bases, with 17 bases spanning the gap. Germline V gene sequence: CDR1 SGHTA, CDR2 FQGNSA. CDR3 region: CASSSYRVWEGYTF. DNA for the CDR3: TGTGCCAGCAGCTCGTACAGGGTATGGGAAGGCTACACCTTC.

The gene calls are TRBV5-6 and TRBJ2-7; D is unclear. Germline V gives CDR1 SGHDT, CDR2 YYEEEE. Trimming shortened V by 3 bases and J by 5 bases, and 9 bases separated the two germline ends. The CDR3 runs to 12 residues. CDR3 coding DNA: TGTGCCAGCAGCTCGAGTAGACACGAGCAGTACTTC. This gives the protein CASSSSRHEQYF.

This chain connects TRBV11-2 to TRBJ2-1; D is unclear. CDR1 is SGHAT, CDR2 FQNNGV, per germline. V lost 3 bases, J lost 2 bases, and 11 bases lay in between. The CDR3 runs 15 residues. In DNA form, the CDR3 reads TGTGCCAGCAGCTTCGCCGGCGGACCCTACAATGAGCAGTTCTTC. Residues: CASSFAGGPYNEQFF.

The CDR3 region is CASSQFPQETQYF. As DNA, the CDR3 is TGCGCCAGCAGCCAATTTCCCCAAGAGACCCAGTACTTC. The chain couples TRBV4-1 to TRBJ2-5; no firm D call. This CDR3 comprises 13 residues. Trimming took off 2 bases at V and 1 base at J, with 5 bases between the two ends. Per the germline V gene, CDR1 is MGHRA and CDR2 is YSYEKL.

The CDR3 nucleotides read TGTGCCAGCAGTTTAGATAGTGTCGCAGTTGAGCAGTACTTC. Its protein is CASSLDSVAVEQYF. The V and J genes are TRBV27 and TRBJ2-7; no clear D. The CDR3 sequence is 14 residues long. The V end lost 2 bases, the J end lost 7 bases, and 15 bases lay between the germline ends. CDR1 and CDR2 from the germline V gene are MNHEY and SMNVEV (reference sequence).

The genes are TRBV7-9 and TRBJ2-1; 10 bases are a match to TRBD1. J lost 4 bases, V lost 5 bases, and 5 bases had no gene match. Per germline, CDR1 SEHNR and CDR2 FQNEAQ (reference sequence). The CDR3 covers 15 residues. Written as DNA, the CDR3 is TGTGCCAGCAGCGGAGGACAGGGGGGGTACAATGAGCAGTTCTTC. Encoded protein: CASSGGQGGYNEQFF.

The chain's CDR3 is CASSLDSGAYNEQFF. The DNA for the CDR3 is TGCGCCAGCAGCTTGGATAGCGGAGCCTACAATGAGCAGTTCTTC. The chain carries TRBV5-1 and TRBJ2-1, with D tentatively TRBD2 (6 bases). The CDR3 runs to 15 residues. Trimming cost V 0 bases and J 2 bases, with 9 bases left between them. Germline lookup yields CDR1 SGHRS and CDR2 YFSETQ.

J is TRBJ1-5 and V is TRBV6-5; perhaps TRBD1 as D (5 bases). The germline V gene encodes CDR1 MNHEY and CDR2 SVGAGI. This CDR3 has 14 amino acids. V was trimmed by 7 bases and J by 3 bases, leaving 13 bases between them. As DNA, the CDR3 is TGTGCCAGCAAGTTAGACAGTCTCAATCAGCCCCAGCATTTT. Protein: CASKLDSLNQPQHF.

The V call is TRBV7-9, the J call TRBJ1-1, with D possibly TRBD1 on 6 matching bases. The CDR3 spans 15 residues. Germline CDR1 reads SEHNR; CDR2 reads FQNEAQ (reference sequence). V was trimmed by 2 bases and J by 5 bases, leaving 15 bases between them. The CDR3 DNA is TGTGCCAGCAGCTTATCGGGGCAGGGGTGGACTGAAGCTTTCTTT. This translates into CASSLSGQGWTEAFF.

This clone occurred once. The CDR3 DNA sequence: TGTGCCAGCAGCTACAGGGGGCCCACTGAAGCTTTCTTT. Protein: CASSYRGPTEAFF. The chain uses TRBV5-6 and TRBJ1-1, with 9 bases lining up with TRBD1. Germline V CDR1 and CDR2: SGHDT, YYEEEE. V was pared by 3 bases and J by 4 bases, with 1 base of the junction left unmatched. The CDR3 has 13 residues.

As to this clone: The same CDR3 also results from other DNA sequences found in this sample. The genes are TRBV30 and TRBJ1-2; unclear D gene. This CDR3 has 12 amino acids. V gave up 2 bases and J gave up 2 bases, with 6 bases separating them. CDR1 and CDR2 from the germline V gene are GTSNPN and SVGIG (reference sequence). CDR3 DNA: TGTGCCTGGAGTCCCCAAAACTATGGCTACACCTTC. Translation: CAWSPQNYGYTF. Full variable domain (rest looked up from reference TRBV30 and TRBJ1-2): SQTIHQWPATLVQPVGSPLSLECTVEGTSNPNLYWYRQAAGRGLQLLFYSVGIGQISSEVPQNLSASRPQDRQFILSSKKLLLSDSGFYLCAWSPQNYGYTFGSGTRLTVV.

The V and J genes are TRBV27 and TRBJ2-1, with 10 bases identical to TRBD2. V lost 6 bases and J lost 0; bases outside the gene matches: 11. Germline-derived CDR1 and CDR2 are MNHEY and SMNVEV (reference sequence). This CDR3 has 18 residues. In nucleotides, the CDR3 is TGTGCCAGCAGACAGATTCTAGCGGGAGAGCGCTCCTACAATGAGCAGTTCTTC. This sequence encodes CASRQILAGERSYNEQFF.